Listed below are T cell receptor beta chains from one sample, sequenced in a study of regulatory T cells in long-lasting Graves disease. A single record per CDR3 protein comes from TCRdb applying MiXCR to the multiplex PCR reads. Seen here are roughly 530,000 distinct CDR3 sequences, about 16% observed once, and the top ten hold 25%. A further study also used this sample, focusing on T cells in Graves' hyperthyroidism and ophthalmopathy.

Sample: peripheral blood mononuclear cells (PBMCs), taken at new diagnosis, from a patient treated with antithyroid drugs. The receptor source for this set is a woman aged 40-65 years with Graves disease. Each CDR3 is given with its conserved first and last residue. D genes are given only for firm matches. Some rows have no size entry. The others give once, few or many, or a class for an expanded clone.

j_call clone_size d_call v_call cdr3_nt cdr3_aa
TRBJ1-4 - TRBD1 TRBV27 TGTGCCAGCAGTTCTGGGACAGGGAATAATGAAAAACTGTTTTTT CASSSGTGNNEKLFF
TRBJ2-1 many TRBD2 TRBV30 TGTGCCTGGAACGCGGGGGGGACTTTGGAGCAGTTCTTC CAWNAGGTLEQFF
TRBJ1-1 - - TRBV6-2/TRBV6-3 TGTGCCAGCAGTTACTCTGTTGCGGGGGGAGGCACTGAAGCTTTCTTT CASSYSVAGGGTEAFF
TRBJ2-2 many - TRBV12-3/TRBV12-4 TGTGCCAGCAGTTTATGGCAGCTAAACACCGGGGAGCTGTTTTTT CASSLWQLNTGELFF
TRBJ2-1 many TRBD1 TRBV12-3/TRBV12-4 TGTGCCAGCAGTTTAGAAGGACAGGTAGGGAATGAGCAGTTCTTC CASSLEGQVGNEQFF
TRBJ1-4 - - TRBV6-1 TGTGCCAGCAGTGAAGGATATGCCTTGGAAAAACTGTTTTTT CASSEGYALEKLFF
TRBJ1-2 few TRBD1 TRBV14 TGTGCCAGCAGCCAAGCTCAGGGGGCTTACTATGGCTACACCTTC CASSQAQGAYYGYTF
TRBJ1-2 - TRBD1 TRBV7-8 TGTGCCAGCAGCCTTAAGGGGGCGGGGGAGAACTATGGCTACACCTTC CASSLKGAGENYGYTF
TRBJ1-3 few - TRBV15 TGTGCCACCAGCAGAGGGACACACTCTGGAAACACCATATATTTT CATSRGTHSGNTIYF
TRBJ1-1 - - TRBV5-4 TGTGCCAGCAGCTTGGGAGCGGGACGGAGGAACACTGAAGCTTTCTTT CASSLGAGRRNTEAFF
TRBJ2-1 many TRBD2 TRBV28 TGTGCCAGCAGTCAGACTAGCGGGGGCCATGAGCAGTTCTTC CASSQTSGGHEQFF
TRBJ1-5 few TRBD1 TRBV19 TGTGCCAGTAGTTTTTGGGACAGCTCCAATCAGCCCCAGCATTTT CASSFWDSSNQPQHF
TRBJ2-6 - TRBD1 TRBV19 TGTGCCAGTAGTATAGATCAAGGGACAGGGTATTCTGGGGCCAACGTCCTGACTTTC CASSIDQGTGYSGANVLTF
TRBJ1-1 many - TRBV4-2 TGTGCCAGCAGCCAGCCAAAGAACACTGAAGCTTTCTTT CASSQPKNTEAFF
TRBJ1-3 - TRBD1 TRBV11-1 TGTGCCAGCAGCAGGACAGGGGAAGGAAACACCATATATTTT CASSRTGEGNTIYF
TRBJ1-1 many - TRBV19 TGTGCCAGGAGGTCGTCCGTTATGAACACTGAAGCTTTCTTT CARRSSVMNTEAFF
TRBJ2-2 - - TRBV4-2 TGTGCCAGCAGCCAAGACGGGTACACCGGGGAGCTGTTTTTT CASSQDGYTGELFF
TRBJ2-5 few - TRBV20-1 TGCAGTGCTACGGCCCCCCCCCCGTACCAAGAGACCCAGTACTTC CSATAPPPYQETQYF
TRBJ2-3 many - TRBV2 TGTGCCAGCTGGCGGGATGCGGGTCAGACAGATACGCAGTATTTT CASWRDAGQTDTQYF
TRBJ1-3 many - TRBV30 TGTGCCTGGGAGGGGCCGGTTGGAAACACCATATATTTT CAWEGPVGNTIYF
TRBJ2-3 many TRBD2 TRBV5-1 TGCGCCAGCAGAGCGGGGGAAACAGATACGCAGTATTTT CASRAGETDTQYF
TRBJ2-3 many - TRBV30 TGTGCCTGGAGTGTACGGTTAGGAAGCACAGATACGCAGTATTTT CAWSVRLGSTDTQYF
TRBJ2-1 many TRBD2 TRBV7-3 TGTGCCAGCAGCTTAAGTGGAGCGGGGTTTAACAATGAGCAGTTCTTC CASSLSGAGFNNEQFF
TRBJ2-1 few TRBD1 TRBV5-1 TGCGCCAGCAGCATAGGACAGGGGAATGAGCAGTTCTTC CASSIGQGNEQFF
TRBJ1-5 - - TRBV5-1 TGCGCCAGCAGCTTGGAATTCGGAAATCAGCCCCAGCATTTT CASSLEFGNQPQHF
TRBJ1-5 many TRBD1 TRBV6-1 TGTGCCAGCGGGGACAGCGACAACCATCAGCCCCAGCATTTT CASGDSDNHQPQHF
TRBJ1-1 many - TRBV5-4 TGTGCCAGCAGCCACGAGGGTTGGGATTCCTCTGAAGCTTTCTTT CASSHEGWDSSEAFF
TRBJ1-1 many TRBD1 TRBV5-5 TGTGCCAGCAGTTTGGACAGGGGGCGAACTGAAGCTTTCTTT CASSLDRGRTEAFF
TRBJ1-5 few - TRBV19 TGTGCCAGTATGGGACTTTGGACGTCCTATGCGCCCCAGCATTTT CASMGLWTSYAPQHF
TRBJ2-3 many - TRBV14 TGTGCCAGCAGCCAAGGCGTAGGAAGGTGGGATACGCAGTATTTT CASSQGVGRWDTQYF
TRBJ2-7 many - TRBV3-1 TGTGCCAGCAGCCAAGAGGATAGCGGTGCCTACGAGCAGTACTTC CASSQEDSGAYEQYF
TRBJ2-7 - - TRBV27 TGTGCCAGCAGTTTATTTAGGGGGACCTCAGGCCACGAGCAGTACTTC CASSLFRGTSGHEQYF
TRBJ1-2 few - TRBV19 TGTGCCAGTACGGACCCTCTCAGGGGTTTCAGGGCCACTAATGGCTACACCTTC CASTDPLRGFRATNGYTF
TRBJ2-5 many - TRBV6-5 TGTGCCAGCAGTTACTCCGGGGGATGGAATGGAGAGACCCAGTACTTC CASSYSGGWNGETQYF
TRBJ2-7 few TRBD1 TRBV27 TGTGCCACCAAGGGGGCGGGCGAGCAGTACTTC CATKGAGEQYF
TRBJ2-1 - - TRBV7-9 TGTGCCAGCAGCTTTAGCCGATTTTGGAATGAGCAGTTCTTC CASSFSRFWNEQFF
TRBJ1-1 many - TRBV20-1 TGCAGTGCTAGTTGGGCAGGGTCGAACACTGAAGCTTTCTTT CSASWAGSNTEAFF
TRBJ1-1 - - TRBV7-9 TGTGCCAGCAGCTCCGGGTGGAGGGCCACTGAAGCTTTCTTT CASSSGWRATEAFF
TRBJ1-3 many - TRBV20-1 TGCAGTGCTAGAGGGGGGGCTGGAAACACCATATATTTT CSARGGAGNTIYF
TRBJ2-1 - - TRBV7-9 TGTGCCAGCAGCTCGAACGGGTACAATGAGCAGTTCTTC CASSSNGYNEQFF
TRBJ2-5 many TRBD1 TRBV27 TGTGCCAGCAGGCGTTGGGACAGGGGGCAAGAGACCCAGTACTTC CASRRWDRGQETQYF
TRBJ1-6 many - TRBV7-9 TGTGCCAGCAGTCCCGGGACCCCTTCACCCCTCCACTTT CASSPGTPSPLHF
TRBJ1-5 many - TRBV3-1 TGTGCCAGCAGCCAAGCTAGGGATCAGCCCCAGCATTTT CASSQARDQPQHF
TRBJ1-2 many - TRBV2 TGTGCCAGCGTAGACAGGCCCTTGTATGGCTACACCTTC CASVDRPLYGYTF
TRBJ2-5 - - TRBV10-2 TGCGCCATGGGCCAGGACGAATCAAGGGAGACCCAGTACTTC CAMGQDESRETQYF
TRBJ2-7 - TRBD2 TRBV20-1 TGCAGTGCTGGGGCAAGCGGGGGGGCCTACGAGCAGTACTTC CSAGASGGAYEQYF